This T cell receptor beta chain was documented in a study of PD-1 blockade in classical Hodgkin lymphoma. General study points: There was a significant rise in CD4+ TCR diversity by C4D1, with no such rise for CD8+.

With regard to this clone: What it binds is unknown.

Trimming took 5 bases from V and 5 from J, leaving 12 bases between them. From germline, CDR1 is KGHSH and CDR2 LQKENI. The CDR3 sequence is 13 residues long. The protocol was immunoSEQ multiplex PCR, while the TCRdb copy is restricted to in-frame clones and leaves out a portion. The sample comprises around 25,000 clones, 65% to 90% of which are singletons, and over 3% rests with the top ten. As to time point: cycle 4 day 1 (C4D1), after 6 weeks of nivolumab. Exposure to brentuximab vedotin varied, and each patient had relapsed following autologous stem cell transplantation. It was by magnetic negative selection that CD4+ T cells were purified from thawed PBMCs.

The TCR comes from a human donor with classical Hodgkin lymphoma. V usage is TRBV18 and J usage is TRBJ2-5, with D unresolved. The sequences come from CD4+ T cells from blood, collected before the fourth cycle of nivolumab. DNA for the CDR3: TGTGCCAGCTCAGGGTCCGTAGGCGAGACCCAGTACTTC. Translated: CASSGSVGETQYF.